What follows is one TCR beta chain and its context. Its antigen remains undetermined. Per-base quality was not reported, and no clone a single base away is much larger than it. The record originates from a study of CD8 T cells in ankylosing spondylitis (dated by TCRdb to 2016 to 2017). Study-level background: T cell receptor beta repertoires were profiled in healthy donors and ankylosing spondylitis patients so that disease-linked TCR variants could be found. Peripheral blood samples were taken, and synovial fluid was additionally collected from ankylosing spondylitis patients. The full study cohort was made up of 25 to 30 ankylosing spondylitis patients and around 100 healthy donors.

TCRdb records Illumina HiSeq 2500 as the sequencer. Quantitative 5'-RACE with molecular barcodes was the method used to prepare the TCR beta libraries. As for the authors' bioinformatics: To identify disease-linked TCR variants, a new computational method was used, one built on a probabilistic model of VDJ rearrangement. TCRdb's own reprocessing of the public reads used fastp at Q25 and MiXCR and kept productive beta chains. Each entry is one CDR3 protein sequence, shown with its most common DNA and genes. The V and J calls, along with clone size, are taken from TCRdb and not from the paper's own processing. The sample data list a few hundred thousand distinct CDR3 sequences, and about a fifth of these were observed just once. The top ten constitute roughly 3.6% of the sample. Results the study describes overall, beyond this receptor: The disease-linked clones showed a CD8+ phenotype and occurred at relatively low frequencies in peripheral blood. A TCR beta motif of about 8 highly homologous amino acid variants appeared characteristic of blood from ankylosing spondylitis patients. Some motif variants were previously reported in synovial fluid and blood of reactive arthritis patients, suggesting common disease-initiation mechanisms. Significant enrichment of the disease-linked clones was reported in matched synovial fluid samples from ankylosing spondylitis patients.

For CDR1 and CDR2, the germline V gene (reference sequence) lists DFQATT and SNEGSKA. The CDR3 holds 13 amino acids from the cysteine to the phenylalanine. Kept here is only the CDR3 DNA, which spans 39 bases and is read in frame from base 1. The chain was built from TRBV20-1 and TRBJ2-7, with 11 central nucleotides matching TRBD2. Sequencing was done on a sample of blood, either unsorted or a sorted T cell fraction (not recorded which). The clonotype originates from a female donor with ankylosing spondylitis or in good health (not recorded which). The bases read TGCAGCAGCGGGACTAGCGGTTCCTACGAGCAGTACTTC. Protein translation: CSSGTSGSYEQYF.